A single sample gave rise to the 21 T cell receptor beta chains below, sequenced in a study of blood T cell repertoires in COVID-19. This table comes from immunoSEQ multiplex PCR, and its TCRdb copy is limited to in-frame clones, with some not included. Of roughly 100,000 clones listed, roughly nine tenths are singletons. Sequencing was performed on peripheral blood. Receptors originate from a woman over 75 with active COVID-19.

V and J are TRBV7-3 and TRBJ1-6; D is uncertain. This CDR3 spans 13 amino acids. Trimming took off 4 bases at V and 10 bases at J, with 11 bases between the two ends. CDR1 and CDR2 (germline): SGHTA, FQGTGA. In DNA form, the CDR3 reads TGTGCCAGCAGCTCCCGCCGCGAGTCACCCCTCCACTTT. Translation: CASSSRRESPLHF. The full variable domain, completed using reference TRBV7-3 and TRBJ1-6, is GAGVSQTPSNKVTEKGKYVELRCDPISGHTALYWYRQSLGQGPEFLIYFQGTGAADDSGLPNDRFFAVRPEGSVSTLKIQRTERGDSAVYLCASSSRRESPLHFGNGTRLTVT.

This clone is a singleton in its sample. CDR3 sequence reads: CASSEYRPGTNEKLFF. The CDR3 DNA reads as TGTGCCAGCAGTGAATATCGTCCAGGGACAAATGAAAAACTGTTTTTT. The gene calls are TRBV25-1 and TRBJ1-4; D is possibly TRBD1 (6 bases). CDR1 and CDR2 from the germline V gene are MGHDK and SYGVNS. V lost 0 bases and J lost 5, with 13 bases in between. CDR3 length: 16 residues.

The J gene is TRBJ2-2, the V gene TRBV4-2; D may be TRBD2 (7 bases). In germline, CDR1 is LGHNA, CDR2 YNFKEQ. The CDR3 has 16 amino acids. The V and J ends lost 6 bases and 1 base respectively, with 15 bases between them. The CDR3 DNA follows: TGTGCCAGCAGACCCAACAGGGAGGGGAACACCGGGGAGCTGTTTTTT. This sequence encodes CASRPNREGNTGELFF.

The J gene is TRBJ2-7, the V gene TRBV6-6; TRBD1 might be the D (5 bases). The V gene's germline CDR1 is MNHNY and CDR2 SVGAGI (reference sequence). The V end lost 5 bases, the J end lost 4 bases, and 9 bases lay between the germline ends. CDR3 length: 12 residues. CDR3: CASSVTVYEQYF. The CDR3 bases are TGTGCCAGCAGTGTGACAGTATACGAGCAGTACTTC.

This clone was seen only once. The chain employs TRBV29-1 and TRBJ1-1, with 7 bases lining up with TRBD1. This CDR3 spans 14 amino acids. Germline V lookup: CDR1 SQVTM, CDR2 ANQGSEA. The trim removed 6 bases at V and 4 bases at J, leaving 11 bases unmatched. CDR3: CSVEGAYRGTEAFF. In DNA, the CDR3 is TGCAGCGTGGAGGGGGCATACCGGGGCACTGAAGCTTTCTTT.

V and J are TRBV6-4 and TRBJ1-1; weak D call: TRBD1 (6 bases). Germline CDR1 reads MRHNA; CDR2 reads SNTAGT. V lost 2 bases to trimming and J lost 3 bases, with 22 bases between them. CDR3 length: 18 amino acids. The CDR3 DNA sequence: TGTGCCAGCAGTGACCCAGTGGGTGCAGGGGAGTCGTACACTGAAGCTTTCTTT. Protein: CASSDPVGAGESYTEAFF.

V usage is TRBV7-2 and J usage is TRBJ2-7; the match to TRBD1 covers 9 bases. The trim removed 5 bases at V and 0 bases at J, leaving 5 bases unmatched. Germline V gene data show CDR1 as SGHTA and CDR2 as FQGNSA. This CDR3 has 15 residues. CDR3 nucleotides: TGTGCCAGCAGCCCTCGGACAGGGGCCTCCTACGAGCAGTACTTC. This encodes CASSPRTGASYEQYF.

The rearrangement links TRBV19 to TRBJ1-5; D remains unclear. V was pared by 3 bases and J by 7 bases, with 16 bases between. The germline gives CDR1 LNHDA, CDR2 SQIVND (reference sequence). The CDR3 sequence is 15 residues long. The CDR3 nucleotides are TGTGCCAGTAGTATTTTCCCCCAAATGAGCCAGCCCCAGCATTTT. As protein: CASSIFPQMSQPQHF.

The chain joins TRBV29-1 to TRBJ2-1; D is perhaps TRBD1 (6 bases). The CDR3 covers 13 residues. From germline, CDR1 is SQVTM and CDR2 ANQGSEA. Trimming left V 7 bases short and J 0 bases short, with 10 bases between. The CDR3 bases are TGCAGCGCAGGGGACAACTCCTACAATGAGCAGTTCTTC. This translates into CSAGDNSYNEQFF.

The chain carries TRBV14 and TRBJ2-2, with a possible D match to TRBD2 (6 bases). The V end was cut by 0 bases, the J end by 7 bases, with 18 bases between. The V gene's germline CDR1 is SGHDN and CDR2 FVKESK. This CDR3 has 17 amino acids. CDR3 nucleotides: TGTGCCAGCAGCCAAGAAAAGGGGACTGTCGATTTCGGGGAGCTGTTTTTT. This sequence encodes CASSQEKGTVDFGELFF.

This clone was observed once. The genes are TRBV19 and TRBJ1-2; D not resolved. This CDR3 is built from 12 residues. The germline V and J ends were trimmed by 3 bases and 7 bases, with 9 bases remaining between them. CDR1 and CDR2 from the germline V gene are LNHDA and SQIVND (reference sequence). In DNA, the CDR3 is TGTGCCAGTAGTATGATGCGGGGTGGCTACACCTTC. This encodes CASSMMRGGYTF.

This sequence joins TRBV19 and TRBJ2-7; 7 bases align to TRBD2. Unmatched junction bases numbered 10, after V lost 6 bases and J lost 2 bases. The CDR3 is 15 residues long. Germline CDR1 reads LNHDA; CDR2 reads SQIVND (reference sequence). This CDR3 reads CASSREVDSAYEQYF. The CDR3 region has the DNA TGTGCCAGTAGCCGGGAGGTGGATTCAGCCTACGAGCAGTACTTC.

This clone was found once. V usage is TRBV7-6 and J usage is TRBJ1-5; 8 nucleotides match TRBD1. V shed 1 base and J 6 bases; nucleotides not matched to a gene: 2. Germline V gene sequence: CDR1 SGHVS, CDR2 FNYEAQ. The CDR3 spans 14 residues. This CDR3 is CASSLDTGGQPQHF. Here the CDR3 DNA reads TGTGCCAGCAGCTTAGATACAGGGGGTCAGCCCCAGCATTTT.

CDR3 nucleotides: TGCGCCAGCAGCCAAGAGGGAGGGGGGCGGCGACTGTTTTTT. Amino acids: CASSQEGGGRRLFF. The chain combines TRBV4-3 with TRBJ1-4; possibly TRBD1 for D (6 bases). Germline CDR1 and CDR2: LGHNA and YSLEER. This CDR3 is built from 14 residues. Trimming pared 0 bases from V and 13 bases from J, leaving 15 bases between.

As DNA, the CDR3 is TGTGCCAGCAGCCAATGGACAGGGGGGAATGAGCAGTTCTTC. Encoded protein: CASSQWTGGNEQFF. The V and J genes are TRBV11-1 and TRBJ2-1; 10 nucleotides align to TRBD1. The J segment lost 7 bases and the V segment lost 5 bases, leaving 5 bases of the junction unmatched. The CDR3 extends over 14 amino acids. Germline V CDR1 and CDR2: SGHAT, FQDESV (reference sequence).

The chain uses TRBV27 and TRBJ2-7; TRBD1 matches 10 bases. The germline CDR1 and CDR2 sequences are MNHEY and SMNVEV (reference sequence). CDR3 length equals 15 residues. J gave up 3 bases and V 3 bases, and 5 bases lay outside the gene matches. The chain's CDR3 is CASSFKGQGYYEQYF. Written as DNA, the CDR3 is TGTGCCAGCAGTTTTAAGGGACAGGGGTACTACGAGCAGTACTTC.

The chain is built from TRBV6-2 or TRBV6-3 and TRBJ2-7; tentative D call: TRBD1 (6 bases). Trimming pared 2 bases from V and 2 bases from J, leaving 10 bases between. CDR1 is MNHEY and CDR2 is SVGEGT in the germline V gene. The CDR3 sequence is 14 residues long. CDR3 in amino acids: CASSYNRAPYEQYF. CDR3 DNA: TGTGCCAGCAGTTACAACAGGGCACCCTACGAGCAGTACTTC.

This rearrangement joins TRBV5-1 to TRBJ2-3; TRBD2 is a possible D gene (6 bases). Trimming stripped 3 bases from V and 1 base from J, with 15 bases between. CDR1 and CDR2 (germline): SGHRS, YFSETQ. The CDR3 extends over 16 amino acids. The DNA for the CDR3 is TGCGCCAGCAGCTATGTAGCGGCGCGGGGCACAGATACGCAGTATTTT. Residues: CASSYVAARGTDTQYF.

This clone was seen only once. The chain links TRBV6-5 to TRBJ2-3; possibly TRBD2 for D (6 bases). The CDR3 spans 15 residues. The germline V gene encodes CDR1 MNHEY and CDR2 SVGAGI. The V end lost 2 bases, the J end lost 2 bases, and 11 bases lay between the germline ends. The CDR3 loop reads CASSYGEDNTDTQYF. In DNA form, the CDR3 reads TGTGCCAGCAGTTACGGGGAGGATAACACAGATACGCAGTATTTT.

The chain uses TRBV5-1 and TRBJ2-1; the D gene is possibly TRBD1 (6 bases). CDR1 and CDR2 from the germline V gene are SGHRS and YFSETQ. Trimming removed 5 bases at V and 6 bases at J, with 18 bases between. This CDR3 spans 15 amino acids. The CDR3 nucleotides read TGCGCCAGCAGAGTAGGACAGTTGGTGGGCAATGAGCAGTTCTTC. Amino acid sequence: CASRVGQLVGNEQFF. The full variable domain, completed using reference TRBV5-1 and TRBJ2-1, is KAGVTQTPRYLIKTRGQQVTLSCSPISGHRSVSWYQQTPGQGLQFLFEYFSETQRNKGNFPGRFSGRQFSNSRSEMNVSTLELGDSALYLCASRVGQLVGNEQFFGPGTRLTVL.

This chain uses TRBV6-2 or TRBV6-3 with TRBJ2-4; 7 nucleotides agree with TRBD2. From germline, CDR1 is MNHEY and CDR2 SVGEGT. V was clipped by 4 bases and J by 7 bases; unmatched bases: 1. The CDR3 consists of 12 residues. The CDR3 DNA is TGTGCCAGCAGTTTGGGGGGGAACATTCAGTACTTC. It is translated as CASSLGGNIQYF.